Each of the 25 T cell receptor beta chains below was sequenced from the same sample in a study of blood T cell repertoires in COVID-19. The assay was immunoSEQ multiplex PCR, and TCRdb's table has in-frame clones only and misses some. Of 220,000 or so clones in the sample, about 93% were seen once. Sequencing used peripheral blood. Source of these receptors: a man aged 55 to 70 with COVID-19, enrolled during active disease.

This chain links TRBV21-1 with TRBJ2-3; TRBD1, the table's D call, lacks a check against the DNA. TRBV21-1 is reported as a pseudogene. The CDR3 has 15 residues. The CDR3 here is CASSKAGRLTDTQYF. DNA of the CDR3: TGTGCCAGCAGCAAAGCTGGCAGGCTCACAGATACGCAGTATTTT.

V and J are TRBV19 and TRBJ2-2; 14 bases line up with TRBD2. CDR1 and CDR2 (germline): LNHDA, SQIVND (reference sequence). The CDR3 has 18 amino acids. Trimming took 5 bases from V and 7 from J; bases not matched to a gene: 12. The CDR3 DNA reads TGTGCCAGTAGTGGAACGGGACTAGCGGGGGAGAGGAGCGGGGAGCTGTTTTTT. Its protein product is CASSGTGLAGERSGELFF.

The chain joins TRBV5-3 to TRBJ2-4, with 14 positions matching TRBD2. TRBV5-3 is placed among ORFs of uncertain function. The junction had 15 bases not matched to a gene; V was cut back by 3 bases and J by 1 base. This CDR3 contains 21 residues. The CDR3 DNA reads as TGTGCCAGAAGCTGTTGTGGCGAGACTAGCGGGAGGGCCGAGGCCAAAAACATTCAGTACTTC. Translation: CARSCCGETSGRAEAKNIQYF.

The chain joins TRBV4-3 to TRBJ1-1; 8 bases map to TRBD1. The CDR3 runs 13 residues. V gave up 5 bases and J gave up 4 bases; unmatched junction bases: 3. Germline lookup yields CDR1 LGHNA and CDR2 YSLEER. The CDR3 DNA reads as TGCGCCAGCAGCTACACAGGGGGCACTGAAGCTTTCTTT. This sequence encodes CASSYTGGTEAFF.

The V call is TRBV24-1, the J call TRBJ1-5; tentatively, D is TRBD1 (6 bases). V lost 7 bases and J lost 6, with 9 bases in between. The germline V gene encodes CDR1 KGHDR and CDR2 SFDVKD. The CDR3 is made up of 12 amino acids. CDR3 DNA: TGTGCCACCAGCCAGGGGATTCAGCCCCAGCATTTT. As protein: CATSQGIQPQHF.

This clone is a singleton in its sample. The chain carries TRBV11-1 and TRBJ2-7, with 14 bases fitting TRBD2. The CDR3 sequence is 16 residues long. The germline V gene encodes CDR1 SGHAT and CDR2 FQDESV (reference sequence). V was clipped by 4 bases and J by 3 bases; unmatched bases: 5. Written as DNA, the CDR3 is TGTGCCAGCAGCTACGCGGGGACTAGCGGGAGCTACGAGCAGTACTTC. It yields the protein CASSYAGTSGSYEQYF.

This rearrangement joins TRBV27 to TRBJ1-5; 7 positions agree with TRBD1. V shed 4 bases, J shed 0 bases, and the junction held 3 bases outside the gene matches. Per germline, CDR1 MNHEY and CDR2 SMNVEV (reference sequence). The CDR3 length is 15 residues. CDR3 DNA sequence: TGTGCCAGCAGTTGGGGGACAGATAGCAATCAGCCCCAGCATTTT. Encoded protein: CASSWGTDSNQPQHF.

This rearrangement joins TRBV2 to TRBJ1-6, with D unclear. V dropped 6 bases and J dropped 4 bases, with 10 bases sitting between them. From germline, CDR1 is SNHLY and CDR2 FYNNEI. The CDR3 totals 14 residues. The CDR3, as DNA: TGTGCCAGCAGACCGGGTTCATATAATTCACCCCTCCACTTT. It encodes CASRPGSYNSPLHF.

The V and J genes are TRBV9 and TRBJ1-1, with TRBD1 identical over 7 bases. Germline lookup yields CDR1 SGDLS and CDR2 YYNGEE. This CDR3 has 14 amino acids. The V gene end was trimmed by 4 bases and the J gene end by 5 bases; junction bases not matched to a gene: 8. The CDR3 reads CASSQNRGGTEAFF. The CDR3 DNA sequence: TGTGCCAGCAGCCAGAACAGGGGTGGGACTGAAGCTTTCTTT.

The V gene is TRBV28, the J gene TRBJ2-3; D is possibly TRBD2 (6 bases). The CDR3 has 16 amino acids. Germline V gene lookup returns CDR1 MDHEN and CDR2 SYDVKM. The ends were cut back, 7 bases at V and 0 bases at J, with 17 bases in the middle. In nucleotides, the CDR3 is TGTGCCAGCATGAGGACCGCGGGGCGGAGCACAGATACGCAGTATTTT. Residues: CASMRTAGRSTDTQYF.

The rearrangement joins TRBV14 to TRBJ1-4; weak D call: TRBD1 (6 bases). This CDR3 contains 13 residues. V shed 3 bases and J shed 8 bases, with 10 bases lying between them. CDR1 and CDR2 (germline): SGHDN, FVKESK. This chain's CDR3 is CASSQGAWEKLFF. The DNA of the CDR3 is TGTGCCAGCAGCCAGGGGGCATGGGAAAAACTGTTTTTT.

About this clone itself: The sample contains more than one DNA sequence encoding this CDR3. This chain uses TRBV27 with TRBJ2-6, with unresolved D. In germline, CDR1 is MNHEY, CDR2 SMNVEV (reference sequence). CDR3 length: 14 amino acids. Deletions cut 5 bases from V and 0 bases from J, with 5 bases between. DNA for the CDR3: TGTGCCAGCAGTCTTAGCTCTGGGGCCAACGTCCTGACTTTC. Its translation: CASSLSSGANVLTF.

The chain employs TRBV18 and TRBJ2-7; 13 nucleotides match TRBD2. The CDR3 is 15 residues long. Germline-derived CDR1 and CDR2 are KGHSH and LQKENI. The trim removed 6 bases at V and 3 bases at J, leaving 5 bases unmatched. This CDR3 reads CASSQTSGRFYEQYF. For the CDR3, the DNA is TGTGCCAGCTCTCAGACTAGCGGGAGGTTCTACGAGCAGTACTTC.

The CDR3 nucleotides are TGTGCCAGTAGTATCGGGGGTAGAAACTATGGCTACACCTTC. This codes for CASSIGGRNYGYTF. The genes are TRBV19 and TRBJ1-2; possibly TRBD1 for D (5 bases). V was trimmed by 3 bases and J by 2 bases, leaving 10 bases between them. CDR3 length: 14 amino acids. Germline CDR1 is LNHDA and CDR2 is SQIVND (reference sequence).

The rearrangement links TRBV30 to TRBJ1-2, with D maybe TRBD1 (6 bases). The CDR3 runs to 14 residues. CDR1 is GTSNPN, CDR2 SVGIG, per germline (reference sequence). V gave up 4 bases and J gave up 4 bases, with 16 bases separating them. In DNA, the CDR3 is TGTGCCTGGACGGTCCGAACAGGGATCTATGGCTACACCTTC. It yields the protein CAWTVRTGIYGYTF.

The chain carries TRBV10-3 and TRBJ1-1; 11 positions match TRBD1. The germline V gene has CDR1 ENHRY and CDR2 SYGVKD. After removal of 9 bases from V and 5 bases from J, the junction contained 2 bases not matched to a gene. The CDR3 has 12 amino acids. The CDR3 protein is CAIGTGGTEAFF. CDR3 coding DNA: TGTGCCATTGGGACAGGGGGAACTGAAGCTTTCTTT.

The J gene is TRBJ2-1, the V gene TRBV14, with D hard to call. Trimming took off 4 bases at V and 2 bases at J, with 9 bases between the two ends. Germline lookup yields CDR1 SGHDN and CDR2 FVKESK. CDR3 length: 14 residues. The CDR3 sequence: CASSRTSTYNEQFF. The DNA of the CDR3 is TGTGCCAGCAGCCGCACTTCCACCTACAATGAGCAGTTCTTC.

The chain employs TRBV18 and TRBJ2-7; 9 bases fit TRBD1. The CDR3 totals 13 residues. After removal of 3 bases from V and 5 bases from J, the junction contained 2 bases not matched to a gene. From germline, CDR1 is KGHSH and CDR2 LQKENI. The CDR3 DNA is TGTGCCAGCTCACCGGACAGGGGCAACGAGCAGTACTTC. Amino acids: CASSPDRGNEQYF. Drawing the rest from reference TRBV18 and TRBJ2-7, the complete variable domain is NAGVMQNPRHLVRRRGQEARLRCSPMKGHSHVYWYRQLPEEGLKFMVYLQKENIIDESGMPKERFSAEFPKEGPSILRIQQVVRGDSAAYFCASSPDRGNEQYFGPGTRLTVT.

The CDR3 loop reads CASSLVAGLGGTQYF. The DNA for the CDR3 is TGTGCCAGCAGCTTAGTCGCAGGGCTAGGGGGGACCCAGTACTTC. The rearrangement joins TRBV7-2 to TRBJ2-5; TRBD1 is a possible D gene (6 bases). V was shortened by 1 base and J by 7 bases, with 16 bases between the two germline ends. The CDR3 consists of 15 residues. CDR1 and CDR2 from the germline V gene are SGHTA and FQGNSA.

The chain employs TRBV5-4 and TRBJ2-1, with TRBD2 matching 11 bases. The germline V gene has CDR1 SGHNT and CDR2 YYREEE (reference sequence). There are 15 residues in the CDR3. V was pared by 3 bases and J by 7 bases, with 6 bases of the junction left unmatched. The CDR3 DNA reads TGTGCCAGCAGCTCTATCACTAGCGGGGGTAATGAGCAGTTCTTC. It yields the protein CASSSITSGGNEQFF.

The CDR3 here is CATSAGGSYNEQFF. As DNA, the CDR3 is TGTGCCACCAGTGCCGGGGGGAGCTACAATGAGCAGTTCTTC. J is TRBJ2-1 and V is TRBV24-1; 7 bases fit TRBD2. The CDR3 has 14 residues. Trimming cost V 5 bases and J 3 bases; bases outside gene matches: 3. Germline V gene sequence: CDR1 KGHDR, CDR2 SFDVKD.

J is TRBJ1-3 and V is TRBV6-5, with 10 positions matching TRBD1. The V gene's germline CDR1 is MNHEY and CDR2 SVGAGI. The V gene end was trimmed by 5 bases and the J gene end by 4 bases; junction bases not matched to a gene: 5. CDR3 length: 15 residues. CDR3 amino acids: CASSPDRGRGNTIYF. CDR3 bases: TGTGCCAGCAGTCCTGACAGGGGGCGAGGAAACACCATATATTTT.

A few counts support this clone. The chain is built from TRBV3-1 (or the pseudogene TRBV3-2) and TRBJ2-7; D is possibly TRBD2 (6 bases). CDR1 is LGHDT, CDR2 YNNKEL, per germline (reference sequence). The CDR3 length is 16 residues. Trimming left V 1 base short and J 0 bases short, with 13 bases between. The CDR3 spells CASSQVVRGTSYEQYF. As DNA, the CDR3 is TGTGCCAGCAGCCAAGTCGTACGGGGGACCTCCTACGAGCAGTACTTC.

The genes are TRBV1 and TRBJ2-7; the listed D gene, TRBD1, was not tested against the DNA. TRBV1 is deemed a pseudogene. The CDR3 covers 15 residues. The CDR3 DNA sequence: TGCACCAGCAGCCAAGATAACAGGGGGTTTCACGAGCAGTACTTC. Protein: CTSSQDNRGFHEQYF.

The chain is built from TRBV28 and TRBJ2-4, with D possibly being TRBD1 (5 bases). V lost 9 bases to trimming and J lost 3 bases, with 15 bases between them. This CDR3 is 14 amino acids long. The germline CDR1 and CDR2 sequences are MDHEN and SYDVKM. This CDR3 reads CASSPLQGKNIQYF. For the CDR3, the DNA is TGTGCCAGTTCCCCCCTCCAGGGCAAAAACATTCAGTACTTC. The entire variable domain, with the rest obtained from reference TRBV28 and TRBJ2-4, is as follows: DVKVTQSSRYLVKRTGEKVFLECVQDMDHENMFWYRQDPGLGLRLIYFSYDVKMKEKGDIPEGYSVSREKKERFSLILESASTNQTSMYLCASSPLQGKNIQYFGAGTRLSVL.